The 15 T cell receptor beta chains reported below all come from one sample, sequenced in a study of control samples from healthy donors and cancer patients. This table comes from immunoSEQ multiplex PCR, and its TCRdb copy is limited to in-frame clones, with some not included. The data show about 83,000 clones, 91% seen once. Sequencing was done on a sample of blood. The receptors were gathered from a man in his fifties in good health.

The chain is built from TRBV11-1 and TRBJ2-5, with 9 bases lining up with TRBD1. The CDR3 consists of 15 residues. Germline CDR1 is SGHAT and CDR2 is FQDESV (reference sequence). V lost 2 bases, J lost 5 bases, and 6 bases stayed unmatched. The CDR3 region has the DNA TGTGCCAGCAGCTTAACCGGGACAGGGAGGGAGACCCAGTACTTC. This encodes CASSLTGTGRETQYF.

The chain has TRBV18 and TRBJ2-3, with a possible D match to TRBD1 (6 bases). The CDR3 totals 15 residues. Trimming pared 6 bases from V and 0 bases from J, leaving 13 bases between. Germline V CDR1 and CDR2: KGHSH, LQKENI. The CDR3 spells CASSLGTPSTDTQYF. The DNA for the CDR3 is TGTGCCAGCTCCCTGGGGACACCCAGCACAGATACGCAGTATTTT.

This rearrangement joins TRBV25-1 to TRBJ1-3; D gene uncertain. The ends were cut back, 3 bases at V and 3 bases at J, with 12 bases in the middle. CDR1 and CDR2 from the germline V gene are MGHDK and SYGVNS. The CDR3 has 15 amino acids. DNA of the CDR3: TGTGCCAGCAGTGACCCAGTAGGGTTTGGAAACACCATATATTTT. Translation: CASSDPVGFGNTIYF.

V and J are TRBV19 and TRBJ1-1; possibly TRBD1 for D (5 bases). Germline CDR1 reads LNHDA; CDR2 reads SQIVND (reference sequence). V was trimmed by 8 bases and J by 4 bases, leaving 14 bases between them. The CDR3 totals 13 residues. Here the CDR3 reads CASDWGAGTEAFF. In DNA form, the CDR3 reads TGTGCCAGTGACTGGGGCGCAGGCACTGAAGCTTTCTTT.

The rearrangement uses TRBV14 and TRBJ2-7; no clear D. The germline gives CDR1 SGHDN, CDR2 FVKESK. The CDR3 is 12 amino acids. V was pared by 2 bases and J by 4 bases, with 6 bases between. CDR3 DNA sequence: TGTGCCAGCAGCCAATCCGTTTACGAGCAGTACTTC. It yields the protein CASSQSVYEQYF.

The gene calls are TRBV5-6 and TRBJ1-5; D call uncertain. CDR3 size: 14 residues. V was cut by 1 base and J by 8 bases, with 13 bases left in between. The V gene's germline CDR1 is SGHDT and CDR2 YYEEEE. This CDR3 is CASSLNVGKEPQHF. As DNA, the CDR3 is TGTGCCAGCAGCTTGAATGTCGGCAAGGAGCCCCAGCATTTT.

J is TRBJ1-1 and V is TRBV10-2, with D unclear. In germline, CDR1 is WSHSY, CDR2 SAAADI. V dropped 6 bases and J dropped 2 bases, with 10 bases sitting between them. This CDR3 is 13 amino acids long. The DNA of the CDR3 is TGCGCCAGCAGGAGTGGAATTAACACTGAAGCTTTCTTT. As protein: CASRSGINTEAFF.

The chain is built from TRBV29-1 and TRBJ2-7; TRBD1 agrees at 9 bases. Per the germline V gene, CDR1 is SQVTM and CDR2 is ANQGSEA. J lost 9 bases, V lost 6 bases, and 9 bases had no gene match. This CDR3 has 12 residues. CDR3 loop: CSVSDRGLLQYF. CDR3 DNA: TGCAGCGTCTCGGACAGGGGTTTGTTGCAGTACTTC.

The chain recombines TRBV3-1 (or the pseudogene TRBV3-2) with TRBJ1-3, with D unresolved. The germline gives CDR1 LGHDT, CDR2 YNNKEL (reference sequence). The CDR3 loop spans 16 amino acids. Trimming pared 0 bases from V and 0 bases from J, leaving 9 bases between. CDR3 sequence (DNA): TGTGCCAGCAGCCAAGATGCGGATACCTCTGGAAACACCATATATTTT. Amino acid sequence: CASSQDADTSGNTIYF.

The rearrangement uses TRBV6-5 and TRBJ1-3; tentatively, D is TRBD1 (6 bases). Per germline, CDR1 MNHEY and CDR2 SVGAGI. The CDR3 spans 15 residues. V was cut by 6 bases and J by 9 bases, with 21 bases left in between. The CDR3 is CASRLSRDISSTIYF. DNA for the CDR3: TGTGCCAGCAGACTTTCGCGGGACATATCGTCCACCATATATTTT.

V gene TRBV7-2 combines with J gene TRBJ2-7, with D hard to call. The V end was cut by 1 base, the J end by 13 bases, with 11 bases between. The CDR3 is made up of 11 amino acids. Germline V lookup: CDR1 SGHTA, CDR2 FQGNSA. The CDR3 DNA is TGTGCCAGCAGCTTAGGGCGGTCCCCTTACTTC. Residues: CASSLGRSPYF.

V and J are TRBV9 and TRBJ2-3; D might be TRBD2 (6 bases). The CDR3 consists of 16 residues. The germline gives CDR1 SGDLS, CDR2 YYNGEE. The V end was cut by 2 bases, the J end by 1 base, with 14 bases between. Written as DNA, the CDR3 is TGTGCCAGCAGCGTGGGGAGGAGTTGGGGCACAGATACGCAGTATTTT. Its translation is CASSVGRSWGTDTQYF. Complete variable domain (other parts from reference TRBV9 and TRBJ2-3): DSGVTQTPKHLITATGQRVTLRCSPRSGDLSVYWYQQSLDQGLQFLIQYYNGEERAKGNILERFSAQQFPDLHSELNLSSLELGDSALYFCASSVGRSWGTDTQYFGPGTRLTVL.

Of note for this clone: At the DNA level, this CDR3 is encoded by other sequences in the same sample as well. V usage is TRBV5-1 and J usage is TRBJ2-1; 8 positions agree with TRBD2. This CDR3 is 12 amino acids long. Germline V gene data show CDR1 as SGHRS and CDR2 as YFSETQ. Trimming took 4 bases from V and 8 from J; bases not matched to a gene: 2. DNA of the CDR3: TGCGCCAGCAGCCTGCGGGGGGATGAGCAGTTCTTC. Its protein is CASSLRGDEQFF.

The chain joins TRBV6-6 to TRBJ2-2; D tentatively fits TRBD1 or TRBD2 (6 bases each). Germline values: CDR1 MNHNY, CDR2 SVGAGI (reference sequence). Trimming removed 6 bases at V and 4 bases at J, with 15 bases between. The CDR3 extends over 15 amino acids. CDR3 DNA sequence: TGTGCCAGCAGCTCCCAAGGGGGGACCACCGGGGAGCTGTTTTTT. Translated, it gives CASSSQGGTTGELFF.

This rearrangement joins TRBV24-1 to TRBJ1-1; D uncertain. Trimming left V 3 bases short and J 6 bases short, with 7 bases between. This CDR3 comprises 12 residues. From germline, CDR1 is KGHDR and CDR2 SFDVKD. CDR3 sequence (DNA): TGTGCCACCAGTGATCCGGGAGCTGAAGCTTTCTTT. Translated: CATSDPGAEAFF.